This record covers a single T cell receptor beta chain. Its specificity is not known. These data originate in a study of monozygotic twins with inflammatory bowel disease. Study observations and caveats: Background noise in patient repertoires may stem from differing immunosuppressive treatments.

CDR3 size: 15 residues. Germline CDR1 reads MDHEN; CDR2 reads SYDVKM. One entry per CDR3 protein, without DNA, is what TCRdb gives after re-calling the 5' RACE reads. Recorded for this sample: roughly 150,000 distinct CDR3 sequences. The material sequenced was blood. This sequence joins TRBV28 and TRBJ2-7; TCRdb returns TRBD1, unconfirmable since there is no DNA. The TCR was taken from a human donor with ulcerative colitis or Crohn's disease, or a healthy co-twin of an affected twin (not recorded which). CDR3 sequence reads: CASRNTGGAGYEQYF.